Below, 17 T cell receptor beta chains from the same sample are listed, as sequenced in a study of regulatory T cells in long-lasting Graves disease. Investigators prepared the TCR beta libraries by applying iRepertoire HTBI primers and Arm-PCR of CDR3 regions. TCRdb itself ran the multiplex PCR reads through MiXCR, one entry per CDR3 protein. The sample has under 800,000 distinct CDR3 sequences, around 15% seen once; the top ten hold approximately 18%. Time point specified: newly diagnosed GD, antithyroid drugs for less than 3 months. RNA extracted from PBMCs served as the sequencing template. These data were also reused for a study on T cells in Graves' hyperthyroidism and ophthalmopathy.

The sample was peripheral blood mononuclear cells (PBMCs), taken at new diagnosis, from a patient treated with antithyroid drugs. These receptor sequences come from a woman aged 30 to 39 with Graves disease.

The rearrangement uses TRBV10-3 and TRBJ2-7; D is possibly TRBD2 (5 bases). Trimming took off 6 bases at V and 3 bases at J, with 12 bases between the two ends. Germline values: CDR1 ENHRY, CDR2 SYGVKD. The CDR3 covers 13 residues. The CDR3 protein is CAISGITNYEQYF. The DNA of the CDR3 is TGTGCCATCAGCGGGATTACCAACTACGAGCAGTACTTC.

This clonotype was seen many times. The chain is built from TRBV28 and TRBJ1-1; D not certain. Trimming took off 9 bases at V and 5 bases at J, with 10 bases between the two ends. The CDR3 contains 11 residues. Germline CDR1 is MDHEN and CDR2 is SYDVKM. The CDR3, as DNA: TGTGCCAGTAAAGTCGCTACTGAAGCTTTCTTT. Protein sequence: CASKVATEAFF.

The chain has TRBV20-1 and TRBJ1-1, with TRBD1 matching over 7 bases. V lost 4 bases and J lost 7; bases outside the gene matches: 6. Per the germline V gene, CDR1 is DFQATT and CDR2 is SNEGSKA (reference sequence). This CDR3 has 12 residues. The DNA of the CDR3 is TGCAGTGCTACTACAGGGGAAATTGAAGCTTTCTTT. This codes for CSATTGEIEAFF.

This clonotype was observed at least ten times. The V call is TRBV28, the J call TRBJ2-1, with D perhaps TRBD1 (6 bases). Trimming shortened V by 3 bases and J by 3 bases, and 9 bases separated the two germline ends. The CDR3 is 14 residues long. CDR1 is MDHEN, CDR2 SYDVKM, per germline. The CDR3 loop is CASSLSQGYNEQFF. The CDR3, as DNA: TGTGCCAGCAGTTTGTCACAGGGCTACAATGAGCAGTTCTTC. The full variable domain, its missing parts supplied by reference TRBV28 and TRBJ2-1, is DVKVTQSSRYLVKRTGEKVFLECVQDMDHENMFWYRQDPGLGLRLIYFSYDVKMKEKGDIPEGYSVSREKKERFSLILESASTNQTSMYLCASSLSQGYNEQFFGPGTRLTVL.

This clonotype was counted ten times or more. The chain carries TRBV2 and TRBJ1-5; D possibly corresponds to TRBD1 (6 bases). Per germline, CDR1 SNHLY and CDR2 FYNNEI. V lost 0 bases to trimming and J lost 7 bases, with 13 bases between them. CDR3 size: 15 residues. CDR3 protein: CASSEALGARQPQHF. CDR3 nucleotide sequence: TGTGCCAGCAGTGAAGCGCTGGGGGCGAGGCAGCCCCAGCATTTT.

The V and J genes are TRBV6-2 or TRBV6-3 and TRBJ2-1, with TRBD1 as a possible D gene (6 bases). In germline, CDR1 is MNHEY, CDR2 SVGEGT. CDR3 length equals 17 residues. Trimming pared 5 bases from V and 0 bases from J, leaving 17 bases between. This CDR3 reads CASSPPFDRTSYNEQFF. The CDR3 DNA reads TGTGCCAGCAGTCCCCCCTTCGACAGGACCTCCTACAATGAGCAGTTCTTC.

This clonotype was observed a few times. This sequence joins TRBV20-1 and TRBJ1-6; no firm D call. Germline V CDR1 and CDR2: DFQATT, SNEGSKA (reference sequence). The CDR3 runs to 15 residues. Trimming cost V 4 bases and J 9 bases, with 19 bases left between them. CDR3 protein: CSATKVRAAISPLHF. CDR3 nucleotide sequence: TGCAGTGCTACCAAAGTCCGGGCCGCGATTTCACCCCTCCACTTT.

This clonotype was observed many times. The rearrangement uses TRBV29-1 and TRBJ2-3; TRBD2 aligns across 7 bases. Per the germline V gene, CDR1 is SQVTM and CDR2 is ANQGSEA. The CDR3 sequence is 15 residues long. Trimming cost V 8 bases and J 3 bases; bases outside gene matches: 14. For the CDR3, the DNA is TGCAGCATCGCCCCTCCTAGCGGAACTACAGATACGCAGTATTTT. Protein: CSIAPPSGTTDTQYF.

This sequence joins TRBV5-4 and TRBJ2-1; D call uncertain. The CDR3 is 13 residues long. V was pared by 1 base and J by 5 bases, with 7 bases between. CDR1 and CDR2 from the germline V gene are SGHNT and YYREEE (reference sequence). The CDR3: CASSLFPDNEQFF. The CDR3 nucleotides are TGTGCCAGCAGCTTGTTTCCAGACAATGAGCAGTTCTTC.

This clonotype was counted many times. The DNA for the CDR3 is TGTGCCAGCAGCCCCCCTCGGACGCCCACAGATACGCAGTATTTT. It translates to CASSPPRTPTDTQYF. The chain has TRBV7-2 and TRBJ2-3, with unresolved D. Trimming pared 5 bases from V and 2 bases from J, leaving 14 bases between. Germline-derived CDR1 and CDR2 are SGHTA and FQGNSA. This CDR3 has 15 residues.

The chain joins TRBV7-8 to TRBJ2-6; 11 bases are shared with TRBD1. V lost 3 bases to trimming and J lost 3 bases; unmatched junction nucleotides: 7. This CDR3 is 18 amino acids long. Germline V gene sequence: CDR1 SGHVS, CDR2 FQNEAQ. Here the CDR3 DNA reads TGTGCCAGCAGCTTTGTTGGACAGGGGGCTGTTGGGGCCAACGTCCTGACTTTC. This encodes CASSFVGQGAVGANVLTF.

This clonotype was seen many times. The J gene is TRBJ2-5, the V gene TRBV7-2, with D uncertain. The CDR3 is 16 amino acids. With 5 bases removed from V and 0 bases from J, the gap between germline ends came to 16 bases. Germline assignment: CDR1 SGHTA and CDR2 FQGNSA. The DNA of the CDR3 is TGTGCCAGCAGCCCGCCTCGCAAAACGTACCAAGAGACCCAGTACTTC. Translating it yields CASSPPRKTYQETQYF.

This clonotype came up a few times. The chain joins TRBV2 to TRBJ2-7; 12 bases fit TRBD1. CDR1 is SNHLY and CDR2 is FYNNEI in the germline V gene. CDR3 length: 14 amino acids. Trimming at V came to 8 bases and at J to 7 bases, leaving 9 bases not matched to a gene. The CDR3 DNA sequence: TGTGCCAGCGCTGGGGGACAGGGGGCGAGTGAGCAGTACTTC. This gives the protein CASAGGQGASEQYF.

The chain recombines TRBV9 with TRBJ2-1, with a possible D match to TRBD2 (7 bases). This CDR3 is 16 amino acids long. Germline lookup yields CDR1 SGDLS and CDR2 YYNGEE. The germline V and J ends were trimmed by 0 bases and 6 bases, with 16 bases remaining between them. The CDR3 coding sequence is TGTGCCAGCAGCGTAGAGGGAGGGGGTTTACTCAATGAGCAGTTCTTC. It translates to CASSVEGGGLLNEQFF.

In its sample, this clonotype was seen a few times. This chain connects TRBV28 to TRBJ2-1; 8 bases map to TRBD2. This CDR3 has 12 amino acids. Trimming at V came to 5 bases and at J to 16 bases, leaving 10 bases not matched to a gene. Germline V CDR1 and CDR2: MDHEN, SYDVKM. In nucleotides, the CDR3 is TGTGCCAGCAGTCGGGGGGGGACTAATGACTTCTTC. Translation gives CASSRGGTNDFF. Variable domain in full (rest from reference TRBV28 and TRBJ2-1): DVKVTQSSRYLVKRTGEKVFLECVQDMDHENMFWYRQDPGLGLRLIYFSYDVKMKEKGDIPEGYSVSREKKERFSLILESASTNQTSMYLCASSRGGTNDFFGPGTRLTVL.

The rearrangement joins TRBV12-3 or TRBV12-4 to TRBJ1-1, with 9 bases that match TRBD1. The CDR3 has 14 amino acids. The V segment lost 6 bases and the J segment 11 bases; nucleotides outside the gene matches: 13. The CDR3 DNA follows: TGTGCCAGCAGGCGTCCGGGACAGGGTCCGGGGGCTTTCTTT. This codes for CASRRPGQGPGAFF.

This clonotype was counted between two and nine times. The rearrangement joins TRBV12-3 or TRBV12-4 to TRBJ2-7; 7 bases align to TRBD2. V was clipped by 6 bases and J by 9 bases; unmatched bases: 14. The CDR3 consists of 14 residues. CDR3 nucleotides: TGTGCCAGCAGGGGACTACAGGTGAACCTACGGCAGTACTTC. Translating it yields CASRGLQVNLRQYF.